This TCR beta chain was retrieved from a study of circulating and synovial CD4+ cells in juvenile arthritis. Study-level results: Diversity here was lower than in bulk blood CD4 cells. Measured synovium overlap likely understates the true shared repertoire. Compared with bulk blood, circulating pathogenic-like lymphocytes shared substantially more CDR3 sequences with synovial T cells.

The data were produced by immunoSEQ multiplex PCR, yet TCRdb's version contains in-frame clones alone and is incomplete. There are approximately 36,000 clones in the sample; approximately 96% occur only once, and around 0.7% lies in the top ten. A note on this clone: Its target is not known.

The CDR3 is 16 amino acids. Germline assignment: CDR1 KGHSH and CDR2 LQKENI. Trimming removed 3 bases from V and 3 bases from J; junction bases left unmatched: 10. The receptor's source is a human donor with juvenile idiopathic arthritis. Sequencing was carried out using CD4+ T cells from blood. The J gene is TRBJ2-7, the V gene TRBV18; 8 nucleotides align to TRBD1. The CDR3 loop reads CASSPKGGQVFYEQYF. CDR3 DNA sequence: TGTGCCAGCTCACCTAAAGGGGGACAGGTGTTCTACGAGCAGTACTTC.